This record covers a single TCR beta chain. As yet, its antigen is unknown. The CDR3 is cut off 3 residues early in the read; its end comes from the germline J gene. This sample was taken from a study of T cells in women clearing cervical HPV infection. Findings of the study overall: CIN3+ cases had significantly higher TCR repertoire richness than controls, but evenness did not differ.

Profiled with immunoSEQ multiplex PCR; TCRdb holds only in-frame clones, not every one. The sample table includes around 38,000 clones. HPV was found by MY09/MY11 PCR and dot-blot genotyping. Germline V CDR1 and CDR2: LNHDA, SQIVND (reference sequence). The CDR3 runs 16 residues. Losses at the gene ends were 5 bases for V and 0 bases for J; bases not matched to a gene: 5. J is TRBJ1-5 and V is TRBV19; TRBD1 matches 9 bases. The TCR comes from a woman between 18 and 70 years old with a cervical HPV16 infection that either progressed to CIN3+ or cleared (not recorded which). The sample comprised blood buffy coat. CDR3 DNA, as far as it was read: TGTGCCAGTAGTCGGACAGGGGTTGATAGCAATCAGCCC. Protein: CASSRTGVDSNQP. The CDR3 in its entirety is CASSRTGVDSNQPQHF.